Sequencing of this T cell receptor beta chain was carried out in a study of blood T cell repertoires in COVID-19. This clone was observed a few times. In the original processing: Quantification of nucleated cells was approximated via reference gene primer amplification. The table came from immunoSEQ multiplex PCR; TCRdb's copy has only in-frame clones and leaves some out. Clone size and the V and J calls come from that table; the DNA yielded D and trimming. In the table there are a few hundred thousand clones, approximately 86% of which are singletons. V was trimmed by 2 bases and J by 6 bases, leaving 9 bases between them. The germline gives CDR1 MNHEY, CDR2 SVGAGI. The CDR3 totals 13 residues.

J is TRBJ2-3 and V is TRBV6-5; D may be TRBD2 (6 bases). The origin of this receptor is a woman in her late teens or twenties who had recovered from COVID-19. Sample: PBMCs or T cells enriched from blood (not recorded which). CDR3 amino acids: CASSYGLADTQYF. The DNA for the CDR3 is TGTGCCAGCAGTTACGGCCTAGCGGATACGCAGTATTTT.